This paragraph covers one TCR beta chain sequence. Its antigen remains unknown. This record belongs to a study of OX40 agonist ivuxolimab in advanced cancers. Study in general: The group had a mean age of around 64 years, ranged from 23 to 79, and was 75% to 85% male. Notes on the study in general: Expansion of clones was among the lowest in partial responders at 0.1-3.0 mg/kg. Blood T cells, both CD4+ and CD8+, expanded clonally by week 6 at 0.1 to 3.0 mg/kg.

Profiling relied on immunoSEQ multiplex PCR, and the TCRdb table lists in-frame clones only, not all of them. In the table there are around 45,000 clones, roughly 86% of which are singletons. The sequence derives from an adult with an advanced solid tumor such as melanoma, head and neck, liver or kidney cancer. The sequencing here drew on CD4+ or CD8+ T cells sorted from blood, taken in a trial of the OX40 agonist ivuxolimab.

CDR3 residues: CSVVENIQYF. The CDR3 DNA reads as TGCAGCGTTGTTGAGAACATTCAGTACTTC. The chain couples TRBV29-1 to TRBJ2-4; D is uncertain. The CDR3 length is 10 residues. V shed 4 bases and J shed 7 bases, with 5 bases lying between them. The germline CDR1 and CDR2 sequences are SQVTM and ANQGSEA.